The sequence of this TCR beta chain was determined in a study of T cell repertoires in cytomegalovirus infection. The CDR3 is 11 residues long. V was clipped by 6 bases and J by 8 bases; unmatched bases: 3. Germline loops: CDR1 SQVTM, CDR2 ANQGSEA. TCRdb used MiXCR to reprocess the reads, holding one entry per CDR3 protein. The table records around 530,000 distinct CDR3 sequences, 26% of them present only once. The sample comprised PBMCs. The rearrangement uses TRBV29-1 and TRBJ1-2, with 10 bases identical to TRBD1. The clonotype originates from a human donor in good health (CMV status not recorded). Some clones in this sample may be carry-over from other donors' samples. The CDR3 here is CSVGTGVGYTF. CDR3 sequence (DNA): TGCAGCGTGGGGACAGGGGTAGGCTACACCTTC.